The T cell receptor (beta chain) under discussion was sequenced for a study of T-cell memory formation after mild COVID-19. The overall study: Clustering of TCRs was largely donor specific. Findings of the study overall: Contracting clones, day 15 to 85, had balanced CD4/CD8, and later expanders favored CD4+. Researchers report contracting CD4+ clones mostly in CM and EM, with CD8+ clones in EMRA. Pre-infection memory harbored some responding clones, suggesting cross-reactive memory joined.

Germline V gives CDR1 SQVTM, CDR2 ANQGSEA. Germline trimming cut 6 bases from V and 8 bases from J; bases unmatched to any gene: 6. This CDR3 contains 11 residues. A remark on this clonotype: Its antigen is unidentified.

One entry per CDR3 protein results from TCRdb running MiXCR on the 5' RACE reads. The table records some 410,000 distinct CDR3 sequences, roughly a quarter of them present only once. The receptor's source is an adult woman who had mild COVID-19 (a few samples of this study predate the infection). Cell type and time point are not known. The specimen was PBMCs or a T cell subset sorted from them (not recorded which). The chain employs TRBV29-1 and TRBJ1-1; 7 bases align to TRBD1. The CDR3: CSVPATGEAFF. The CDR3 DNA is TGCAGCGTGCCGGCGACAGGGGAAGCTTTCTTT.